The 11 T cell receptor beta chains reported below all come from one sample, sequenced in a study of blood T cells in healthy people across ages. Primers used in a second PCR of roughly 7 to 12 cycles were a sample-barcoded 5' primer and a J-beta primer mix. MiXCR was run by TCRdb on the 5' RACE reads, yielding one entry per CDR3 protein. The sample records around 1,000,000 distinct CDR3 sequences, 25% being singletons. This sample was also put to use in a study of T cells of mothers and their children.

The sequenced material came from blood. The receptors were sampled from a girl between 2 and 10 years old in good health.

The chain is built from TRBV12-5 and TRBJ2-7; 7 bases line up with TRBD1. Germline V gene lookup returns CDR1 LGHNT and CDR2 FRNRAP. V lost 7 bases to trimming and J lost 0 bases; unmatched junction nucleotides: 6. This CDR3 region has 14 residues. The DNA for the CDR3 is TGTGCTAGTGTCCACCGGGACAGCTCCTACGAGCAGTACTTC. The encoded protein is CASVHRDSSYEQYF.

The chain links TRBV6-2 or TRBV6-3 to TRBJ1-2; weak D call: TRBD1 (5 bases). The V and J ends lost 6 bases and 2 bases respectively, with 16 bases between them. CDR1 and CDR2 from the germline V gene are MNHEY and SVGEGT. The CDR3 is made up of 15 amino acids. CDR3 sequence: CASSPRRGNNYGYTF. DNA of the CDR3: TGTGCCAGCAGCCCCAGGAGGGGAAACAACTATGGCTACACCTTC.

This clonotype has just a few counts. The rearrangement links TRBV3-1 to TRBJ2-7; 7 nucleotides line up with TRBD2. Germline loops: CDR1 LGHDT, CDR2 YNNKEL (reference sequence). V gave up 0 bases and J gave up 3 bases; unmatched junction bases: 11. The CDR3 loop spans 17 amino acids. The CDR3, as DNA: TGTGCCAGCAGCCAAGATTTCAGCGGGGCGGGAGACTACGAGCAGTACTTC. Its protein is CASSQDFSGAGDYEQYF.

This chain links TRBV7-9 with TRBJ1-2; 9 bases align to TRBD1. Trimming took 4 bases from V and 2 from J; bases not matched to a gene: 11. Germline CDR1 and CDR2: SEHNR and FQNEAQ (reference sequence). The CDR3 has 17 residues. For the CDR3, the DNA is TGTGCCAGCAGCTGGGACGAGGGGACAGGGCTAAACTATGGCTACACCTTC. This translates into CASSWDEGTGLNYGYTF.

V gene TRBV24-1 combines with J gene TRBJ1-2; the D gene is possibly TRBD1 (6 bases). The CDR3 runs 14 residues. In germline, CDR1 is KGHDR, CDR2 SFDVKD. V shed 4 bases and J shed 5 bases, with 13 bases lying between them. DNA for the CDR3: TGTGCCACCAGTGACCCATCAGGGGTTTATGGCTACACCTTC. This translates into CATSDPSGVYGYTF.

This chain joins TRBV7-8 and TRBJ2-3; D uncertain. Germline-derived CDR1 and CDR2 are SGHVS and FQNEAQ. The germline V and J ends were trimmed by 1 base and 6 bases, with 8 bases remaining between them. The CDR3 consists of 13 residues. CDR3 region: CASSLVGRDTQYF. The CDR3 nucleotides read TGTGCCAGCAGCTTAGTAGGAAGGGATACGCAGTATTTT. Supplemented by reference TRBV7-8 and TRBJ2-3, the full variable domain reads GAGVSQSPRYKVAKRGQDVALRCDPISGHVSLFWYQQALGQGPEFLTYFQNEAQLDKSGLPSDRFFAERPEGSVSTLKIQRTQQEDSAVYLCASSLVGRDTQYFGPGTRLTVL.

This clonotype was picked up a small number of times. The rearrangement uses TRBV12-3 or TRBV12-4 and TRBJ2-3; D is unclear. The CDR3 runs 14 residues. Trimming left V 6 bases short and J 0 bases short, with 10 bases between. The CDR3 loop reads CASSVLGSTDTQYF. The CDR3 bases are TGTGCCAGCAGCGTTCTGGGGAGCACAGATACGCAGTATTTT.

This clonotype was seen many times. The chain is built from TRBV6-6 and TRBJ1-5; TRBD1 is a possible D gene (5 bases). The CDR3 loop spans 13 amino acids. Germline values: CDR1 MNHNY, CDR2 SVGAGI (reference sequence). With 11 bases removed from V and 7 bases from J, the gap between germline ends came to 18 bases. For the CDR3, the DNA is TGTGCCGGCTCCTCCCCAGGGTCCCAGCCCCAGCATTTT. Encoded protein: CAGSSPGSQPQHF.

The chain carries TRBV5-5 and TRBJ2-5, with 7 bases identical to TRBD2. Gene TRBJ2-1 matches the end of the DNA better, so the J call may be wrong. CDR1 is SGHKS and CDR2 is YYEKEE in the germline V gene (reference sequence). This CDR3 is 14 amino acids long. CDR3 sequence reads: CASSVGLRIDEQFF. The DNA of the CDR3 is TGTGCCAGCAGCGTGGGACTACGGATCGATGAGCAGTTCTTC.

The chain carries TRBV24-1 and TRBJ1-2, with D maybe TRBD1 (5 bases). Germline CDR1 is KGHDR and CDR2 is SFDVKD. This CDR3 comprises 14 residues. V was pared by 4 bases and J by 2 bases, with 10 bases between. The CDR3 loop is CATSEAGANYGYTF. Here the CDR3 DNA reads TGTGCCACCAGTGAAGCTGGGGCGAACTATGGCTACACCTTC.

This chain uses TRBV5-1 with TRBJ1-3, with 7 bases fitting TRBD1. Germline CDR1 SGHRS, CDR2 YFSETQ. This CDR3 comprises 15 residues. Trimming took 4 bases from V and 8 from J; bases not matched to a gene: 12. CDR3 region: CASSLQTGSRDTIYF. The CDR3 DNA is TGCGCCAGCAGCCTGCAGACAGGGTCTCGGGACACCATATATTTT.